Below, 22 T cell receptor beta chains from the same sample are listed, as sequenced in a study of T cells in Graves' hyperthyroidism and ophthalmopathy. Amplified regions were TCR beta CDR3 sequences from RNA transcripts. Primed by the HTBI set, a first-round RT-PCR was run on the TCR CDR3. TCRdb passed the multiplex PCR reads through MiXCR, listing each CDR3 protein once. The table includes 350,000 or so distinct CDR3 sequences, 15% to 20% detected once. The sequenced sample was blood. These TCRs come from a woman between 45 and 65 years old with Graves' hyperthyroidism.

There are many counts of this clonotype. The chain carries TRBV2 and TRBJ2-1; D is unresolved. Germline-derived CDR1 and CDR2 are SNHLY and FYNNEI. This CDR3 contains 12 residues. Between the trimmed V and J ends, which lost 8 bases and 3 bases, there was a span of 8 bases. The CDR3 bases are TGTGCCAGCCTAGGACGCTACAATGAGCAGTTCTTC. This encodes CASLGRYNEQFF.

Only a few counts were recorded for this clonotype. The chain couples TRBV10-3 to TRBJ2-7; no firm D call. Deletions cut 0 bases from V and 0 bases from J, with 6 bases between. The CDR3 contains 14 residues. Germline values: CDR1 ENHRY, CDR2 SYGVKD. The CDR3 protein is CAISESIASYEQYV. DNA for the CDR3: TGTGCCATCAGTGAGTCGATTGCCTCCTACGAGCAGTACGTC.

The chain combines TRBV7-2 with TRBJ2-1, with D perhaps matching TRBD1 (5 bases). The V gene's germline CDR1 is SGHTA and CDR2 FQGNSA. V shed 5 bases and J shed 9 bases, with 20 bases lying between them. The CDR3 covers 15 residues. CDR3 sequence (DNA): TGTGCCAGCAGCACAGGTTTTGGCGTCCAACTTGAGCAGTTCTTC. It translates to CASSTGFGVQLEQFF.

This clonotype has a handful of counts. J is TRBJ1-2 and V is TRBV5-1; 10 nucleotides align to TRBD1. CDR3 length equals 16 residues. With 3 bases clipped from V and 7 bases from J, the junction kept 12 bases outside the gene matches. Germline values: CDR1 SGHRS, CDR2 YFSETQ. For the CDR3, the DNA is TGCGCCAGCAGCTCACAACCGGACAGGGGGGGTGCTGGCTACACCTTC. As protein: CASSSQPDRGGAGYTF.

There are a few counts of this clonotype. This chain uses TRBV7-9 with TRBJ2-7; the D gene is possibly TRBD1 (6 bases). Per germline, CDR1 SEHNR and CDR2 FQNEAQ (reference sequence). The V end was cut by 4 bases, the J end by 6 bases, with 16 bases between. The CDR3 is made up of 14 amino acids. The CDR3 bases are TGTGCCAGCAGCTCCCGGGACACGGTCGGCGAGCAGTACTTC. Protein sequence: CASSSRDTVGEQYF.

This clonotype was counted at least ten times. The chain has TRBV19 and TRBJ2-1; 11 bases align to TRBD1. After removal of 3 bases from V and 5 bases from J, the junction contained 3 bases not matched to a gene. The CDR3 consists of 15 residues. Per the germline V gene, CDR1 is LNHDA and CDR2 is SQIVND (reference sequence). The CDR3: CASSIGQGANNEQFF. The CDR3 DNA reads TGTGCCAGTAGTATCGGACAGGGGGCAAACAATGAGCAGTTCTTC. The full variable domain, completed using reference TRBV19 and TRBJ2-1, is DGGITQSPKYLFRKEGQNVTLSCEQNLNHDAMYWYRQDPGQGLRLIYYSQIVNDFQKGDIAEGYSVSREKKESFPLTVTSAQKNPTAFYLCASSIGQGANNEQFFGPGTRLTVL.

The V gene is TRBV27, the J gene TRBJ1-6; 7 bases fit TRBD1. Germline-derived CDR1 and CDR2 are MNHEY and SMNVEV (reference sequence). The CDR3 spans 15 residues. Germline trimming cut 6 bases from V and 6 bases from J; bases unmatched to any gene: 8. CDR3 sequence: CASSLVGTVNSPLHF. The CDR3 DNA sequence: TGTGCCAGCAGCTTGGTGGGGACAGTTAATTCACCCCTCCACTTT.

This clonotype was recorded at least ten times. The chain uses TRBV3-1 and TRBJ1-6; D is ambiguous. The germline gives CDR1 LGHDT, CDR2 YNNKEL (reference sequence). Trimming stripped 5 bases from V and 10 bases from J, with 15 bases between. The CDR3 is 14 amino acids. In DNA, the CDR3 is TGTGCCAGCAGCGGACCAGGACGAGGGTCACCCCTCCACTTT. Its translation: CASSGPGRGSPLHF.

The CDR3 spells CASSPSFGTENQPQHF. The CDR3 coding sequence is TGTGCCAGCAGTCCAAGTTTCGGGACAGAAAATCAGCCCCAGCATTTT. This chain joins TRBV27 and TRBJ1-5; TRBD1 matches 7 bases. This CDR3 has 16 residues. Germline V gene sequence: CDR1 MNHEY, CDR2 SMNVEV (reference sequence). The ends lost 5 bases at V and 4 bases at J; junction bases unmatched: 11.

This clonotype appeared many times. The rearrangement uses TRBV6-1 and TRBJ2-1, with TRBD2 matching over 16 bases. The CDR3 contains 16 residues. V lost 6 bases and J lost 7; bases outside the gene matches: 6. CDR1 is MNHNS, CDR2 SASEGT, per germline. Written as DNA, the CDR3 is TGTGCCAGCAGCCGGGGACTAGCGGGAGGGGAGAATGAGCAGTTCTTC. Its translation: CASSRGLAGGENEQFF.

In this sample, this clonotype turned up a few times. This chain joins TRBV5-6 and TRBJ1-2, with D hard to call. The CDR3 extends over 15 amino acids. Looked up from germline, CDR1 is SGHDT and CDR2 is YYEEEE. Between the trimmed V and J ends, which lost 2 bases and 1 base, there was a span of 12 bases. The CDR3 region has the DNA TGTGCCAGCAGCTTAACACGGCTGATTAACTATGGCTACACCTTC. Translated, it gives CASSLTRLINYGYTF.

This clonotype was counted many times. The rearrangement joins TRBV3-1 to TRBJ1-2; D remains unclear. Germline loops: CDR1 LGHDT, CDR2 YNNKEL (reference sequence). This CDR3 is built from 12 residues. V lost 2 bases and J 5 bases, leaving 6 bases between the germline ends. CDR3 amino acids: CASSQIDYGYTF. In nucleotides, the CDR3 is TGTGCCAGCAGCCAAATAGATTATGGCTACACCTTC.

The rearrangement uses TRBV20-1 and TRBJ2-1; D tentatively reads TRBD1 or TRBD2 (6 bases each). The CDR3 runs to 15 residues. CDR1 and CDR2 (germline): DFQATT, SNEGSKA (reference sequence). V was pared by 6 bases and J by 0 bases, with 15 bases between. The CDR3 region has the DNA TGCAGTGCCCGAGGGGGGAAGAGCTCCTACAATGAGCAGTTCTTC. Its protein product is CSARGGKSSYNEQFF.

The table lists this clonotype with many counts. The chain carries TRBV5-1 and TRBJ1-1, with D possibly matching TRBD1 (5 bases). V was trimmed by 4 bases and J by 1 base, leaving 11 bases between them. This CDR3 comprises 14 residues. Germline CDR1 and CDR2: SGHRS and YFSETQ. The CDR3 spells CASSRLDTNTEAFF. In DNA form, the CDR3 reads TGCGCCAGCAGCAGGTTGGACACGAACACTGAAGCTTTCTTT.

This clonotype was picked up many times. This chain uses TRBV5-1 with TRBJ1-1; D gene ambiguous. Trimming removed 0 bases from V and 4 bases from J, with 10 bases in between. The CDR3 has 14 residues. CDR1 and CDR2 (germline): SGHRS, YFSETQ. CDR3 DNA sequence: TGCGCCAGCAGCTTGGTTCAGGTCAGCACTGAAGCTTTCTTT. The encoded protein is CASSLVQVSTEAFF.

The table lists this clonotype with a few counts. This chain joins TRBV6-2 or TRBV6-3 and TRBJ2-3; D perhaps matches TRBD2 (6 bases). V was trimmed by 6 bases and J by 9 bases, leaving 25 bases between them. The CDR3 spans 16 residues. From germline, CDR1 is MNHEY and CDR2 SVGEGT. CDR3 amino acids: CASSSGGSPLAGTQYF. The CDR3 DNA sequence: TGTGCCAGCAGCTCTGGGGGATCCCCCCTGGCGGGGACGCAGTATTTT.

This clonotype has just one count. The V call is TRBV25-1, the J call TRBJ1-1; D is possibly TRBD1 (6 bases). CDR1 is MGHDK, CDR2 SYGVNS, per germline. V dropped 4 bases and J dropped 11 bases, with 14 bases sitting between them. This CDR3 contains 12 residues. CDR3 region: CASSAETGNAFF. The DNA of the CDR3 is TGTGCCAGCAGTGCCGAAACAGGGAACGCTTTCTTT.

This clonotype has ten or more counts. CDR3 bases: TGTGCCAGCAGTGTAGGCACGTCTGCCGAGCAGTTCTTC. Its protein is CASSVGTSAEQFF. V usage is TRBV6-1 and J usage is TRBJ2-1; D unclear. The CDR3 covers 13 residues. V shed 4 bases and J shed 10 bases, with 14 bases lying between them. CDR1 MNHNS and CDR2 SASEGT come from the germline V gene.

The table lists this clonotype with many counts. The chain recombines TRBV20-1 with TRBJ2-7; 8 nucleotides agree with TRBD2. The CDR3 totals 13 residues. The germline V gene encodes CDR1 DFQATT and CDR2 SNEGSKA (reference sequence). The CDR3 nucleotides read TGCAGCCCGATAGCGGGATCAGCGCTCGAGCAGTACTTC. Protein sequence: CSPIAGSALEQYF.

This clonotype occurred a few times. The chain links TRBV5-1 to TRBJ2-3, with 8 bases lining up with TRBD2. The V gene end was trimmed by 0 bases and the J gene end by 5 bases; junction bases not matched to a gene: 8. This CDR3 is built from 16 residues. The germline gives CDR1 SGHRS, CDR2 YFSETQ. CDR3 sequence reads: CASSLGRGGRIDTQYF. The CDR3 nucleotides read TGCGCCAGCAGCTTGGGACGGGGGGGCAGGATAGATACGCAGTATTTT.

This chain uses TRBV11-2 with TRBJ1-6; unclear D gene. The germline V and J ends were trimmed by 2 bases and 8 bases, with 7 bases remaining between them. Germline V CDR1 and CDR2: SGHAT, FQNNGV. CDR3 length equals 13 residues. The DNA for the CDR3 is TGTGCCAGCAGCTTATTCGTTGATTCACCCCTCCACTTT. Translated, it gives CASSLFVDSPLHF.

V and J are TRBV5-5 and TRBJ2-7; D might be TRBD1 or TRBD2, each matching 5 bases. Trimming shortened V by 1 base and J by 5 bases, and 10 bases separated the two germline ends. This CDR3 contains 13 residues. CDR1 is SGHKS, CDR2 YYEKEE, per germline (reference sequence). This chain's CDR3 is CASSLRGAHEQYV. Written as DNA, the CDR3 is TGTGCCAGCAGCTTGCGGGGCGCTCACGAGCAGTACGTC.